A single sample gave rise to the 20 T cell receptor beta chains below, sequenced in a study of PD-L1 blockade in urothelial cancer. The repertoire was sequenced with immunoSEQ multiplex PCR; TCRdb's copy has only in-frame clones and lacks some. The sample yields around 30,000 clones, about four fifths seen once. Specified time point: peripheral blood 6 weeks after treatment start. The material sequenced was PBMCs, taken around atezolizumab (anti-PD-L1) treatment. The source is a man in his sixties or seventies with urothelial cancer.

This chain's CDR3 is CASSPGVNYGYTF. DNA for the CDR3: TGTGCCAGCAGCCCGGGGGTCAACTATGGCTACACCTTC. The chain uses TRBV6-5 and TRBJ1-2; TRBD1 is a possible D gene (5 bases). There are 13 residues in the CDR3. Germline CDR1 reads MNHEY; CDR2 reads SVGAGI. Trimming cost V 6 bases and J 2 bases, with 10 bases left between them.

The chain is built from TRBV20-1 and TRBJ2-1, with TRBD2 matching 8 bases. CDR3 length equals 11 residues. The trim removed 3 bases at V and 9 bases at J, leaving 1 base unmatched. In germline, CDR1 is DFQATT, CDR2 SNEGSKA (reference sequence). This CDR3 reads CSASGTSEQFF. The CDR3 coding sequence is TGCAGTGCTAGCGGGACTAGTGAGCAGTTCTTC.

This chain uses TRBV2 with TRBJ2-5, with D possibly TRBD2 on 5 matching bases. The CDR3 is 15 amino acids. Germline V gene lookup returns CDR1 SNHLY and CDR2 FYNNEI. V was cut by 4 bases and J by 6 bases, with 18 bases left in between. For the CDR3, the DNA is TGTGCCAGCAGTGTCCTACGGGGATCTCTGAAGACCCAGTACTTC. Protein sequence: CASSVLRGSLKTQYF.

J is TRBJ1-2 and V is TRBV4-3; 10 bases match TRBD1. V shed 0 bases, J shed 0 bases, and the junction held 1 base outside the gene matches. The CDR3 loop spans 16 amino acids. The V gene's germline CDR1 is LGHNA and CDR2 YSLEER. The CDR3 reads CASSQDGTGANYGYTF. The CDR3 DNA is TGCGCCAGCAGCCAAGATGGGACAGGGGCTAACTATGGCTACACCTTC.

This chain links TRBV4-1 with TRBJ1-3, with no clear D. V lost 4 bases, J lost 0 bases, and 19 bases lay in between. Per germline, CDR1 MGHRA and CDR2 YSYEKL. The CDR3 covers 18 residues. The CDR3 loop is CASSLGGRGRTSGNTIYF. The CDR3 DNA follows: TGCGCCAGCAGCCTGGGAGGGAGAGGACGGACCTCTGGAAACACCATATATTTT.

This chain joins TRBV7-3 and TRBJ2-3; 10 bases are a match to TRBD2. The trim removed 0 bases at V and 5 bases at J, leaving 11 bases unmatched. Germline CDR1 SGHTA, CDR2 FQGTGA. The CDR3 has 18 residues. Here the CDR3 DNA reads TGTGCCAGCAGCTTAACGTTTAGAGCGGGGGGGCATCAAGATACGCAGTATTTT. Its translation: CASSLTFRAGGHQDTQYF.

The chain joins TRBV19 to TRBJ2-7; D is unresolved. Looked up from germline, CDR1 is LNHDA and CDR2 is SQIVND (reference sequence). This CDR3 has 13 residues. V was shortened by 2 bases and J by 6 bases, with 11 bases between the two germline ends. The chain's CDR3 is CASSIFRSGEQYF. Here the CDR3 DNA reads TGTGCCAGTAGTATATTCCGGTCGGGCGAGCAGTACTTC.

V and J are TRBV6-6 and TRBJ2-5; 9 bases line up with TRBD1. The junction had 13 bases not matched to a gene; V was cut back by 7 bases and J by 4 bases. CDR3 length: 16 amino acids. Germline lookup yields CDR1 MNHNY and CDR2 SVGAGI (reference sequence). CDR3 coding DNA: TGTGCCAGCACCAACAGGGGGCGAGTGGTAGGAGAGACCCAGTACTTC. Its translation is CASTNRGRVVGETQYF.

The chain combines TRBV5-1 with TRBJ2-7; 7 bases match TRBD1. The ends lost 3 bases at V and 7 bases at J; junction bases unmatched: 13. The germline V gene encodes CDR1 SGHRS and CDR2 YFSETQ. This CDR3 has 15 amino acids. CDR3 in DNA: TGCGCCAGCAGCTCTCGTGGGACAGACCTACGAGAGCAGTACTTC. It is translated as CASSSRGTDLREQYF.

This chain connects TRBV5-1 to TRBJ2-5; 16 bases match TRBD2. V trimming: 4 bases; J trimming: 2 bases; junction bases outside the gene matches: 2. Germline CDR1 is SGHRS and CDR2 is YFSETQ. This CDR3 region has 16 residues. The CDR3 sequence is CASSPGLAGGQETQYF. The CDR3, as DNA: TGCGCCAGCAGCCCGGGACTAGCGGGGGGGCAAGAGACCCAGTACTTC.

The chain has TRBV2 and TRBJ2-2, with 8 bases matching TRBD1. With 8 bases clipped from V and 5 bases from J, the junction kept 4 bases outside the gene matches. CDR1 is SNHLY, CDR2 FYNNEI, per germline. This CDR3 comprises 13 residues. CDR3 sequence (DNA): TGTGCCAGCTGCGGACAGGGAACCGGGGAGCTGTTTTTT. Translation: CASCGQGTGELFF. Looking up the rest from reference TRBV2 and TRBJ2-2 gives the full variable domain: EPEVTQTPSHQVTQMGQEVILRCVPISNHLYFYWYRQILGQKVEFLVSFYNNEISEKSEIFDDQFSVERPDGSNFTLKIRSTKLEDSAMYFCASCGQGTGELFFGEGSRLTVL.

The rearrangement uses TRBV5-4 and TRBJ2-5, with D perhaps TRBD2 (5 bases). Trimming shortened V by 0 bases and J by 7 bases, and 10 bases separated the two germline ends. This CDR3 has 13 amino acids. Germline V gives CDR1 SGHNT, CDR2 YYREEE (reference sequence). CDR3 region: CASSLVRGSTQYF. CDR3 in DNA: TGTGCCAGCAGCTTGGTTCGGGGATCGACCCAGTACTTC. The complete variable domain, with remaining parts taken from reference TRBV5-4 and TRBJ2-5, reads ETGVTQSPTHLIKTRGQQVTLRCSSQSGHNTVSWYQQALGQGPQFIFQYYREEENGRGNFPPRFSGLQFPNYSSELNVNALELDDSALYLCASSLVRGSTQYFGPGTRLLVL.

This chain joins TRBV11-3 and TRBJ2-6; TRBD1 matches 7 bases. CDR3 length: 16 amino acids. V dropped 8 bases and J dropped 0; count of bases not matched to a gene: 7. Germline V CDR1 and CDR2: SGHNT, YENEEA. CDR3 bases: TGTGCCAGCTCCCGACAGGGATACTCTGGGGCCAACGTCCTGACTTTC. Its translation is CASSRQGYSGANVLTF.

This rearrangement joins TRBV5-5 to TRBJ2-1; TRBD1 aligns across 7 bases. The CDR3 spans 15 residues. Germline V CDR1 and CDR2: SGHKS, YYEKEE (reference sequence). J gave up 8 bases and V 4 bases, and 12 bases lay outside the gene matches. The CDR3 protein is CASSLATGARHEQFF. CDR3 coding DNA: TGTGCCAGCAGCCTGGCAACAGGGGCCCGCCATGAGCAGTTCTTC.

V usage is TRBV6-1 and J usage is TRBJ2-3; 9 bases agree with TRBD1. CDR3 size: 16 residues. Germline trimming cut 2 bases from V and 6 bases from J; bases unmatched to any gene: 9. Germline CDR1 and CDR2: MNHNS and SASEGT. CDR3 DNA: TGTGCCAGCAGTGAATCGCGGGGACAGGGATGGGATACGCAGTATTTT. Its translation is CASSESRGQGWDTQYF.

This clone is labeled large. The rearrangement joins TRBV25-1 to TRBJ2-1; 8 bases fit TRBD1. Trimming cost V 2 bases and J 1 base; bases outside gene matches: 1. Per the germline V gene, CDR1 is MGHDK and CDR2 is SYGVNS. The CDR3 loop spans 15 amino acids. CDR3 sequence: CASSETGGSYNEQFF. The CDR3 nucleotides read TGTGCCAGCAGTGAAACAGGGGGGTCCTACAATGAGCAGTTCTTC.

This chain connects TRBV6-5 to TRBJ2-1; a possible D gene is TRBD1 (6 bases). CDR1 and CDR2 (germline): MNHEY, SVGAGI. The V gene lost 6 bases and the J gene lost 2 bases, with 14 bases spanning the gap. The CDR3 has 15 amino acids. CDR3 amino acids: CASSRTGIAYNEQFF. CDR3 coding DNA: TGTGCCAGCAGCAGAACAGGGATCGCCTACAATGAGCAGTTCTTC.

The chain recombines TRBV7-3 with TRBJ2-1; D gene uncertain. CDR3 length: 15 amino acids. CDR1 SGHTA and CDR2 FQGTGA come from the germline V gene. The V end lost 5 bases, the J end lost 0 bases, and 11 bases lay between the germline ends. CDR3 sequence (DNA): TGTGCCAGCAGCCCTCGCCGCAGCTCCTACAATGAGCAGTTCTTC. Its protein is CASSPRRSSYNEQFF.

CDR3 DNA sequence: TGTGCCAGCAGTCCGGGACAGGGGGCATACGAGCAGTACTTC. The encoded protein is CASSPGQGAYEQYF. This chain connects TRBV27 to TRBJ2-7; 12 bases match TRBD1. The CDR3 has 14 amino acids. After removal of 5 bases from V and 4 bases from J, the junction contained 3 bases not matched to a gene. Germline V gene lookup returns CDR1 MNHEY and CDR2 SMNVEV (reference sequence).

The chain carries TRBV28 and TRBJ1-2, with D perhaps matching TRBD1 (6 bases). The V end was cut by 6 bases, the J end by 1 base, with 12 bases between. Germline-derived CDR1 and CDR2 are MDHEN and SYDVKM. This CDR3 region has 14 residues. The DNA for the CDR3 is TGTGCCAGCAGGGGGGCGGTTTATAACTATGGCTACACCTTC. Translation gives CASRGAVYNYGYTF.